This TCR beta chain comes out of a study of blood T cell repertoires in COVID-19. Study details: Sites across the United States, Italy and Spain contributed samples from acute and convalescent COVID-19.

This CDR3 spans 15 amino acids. Trimming at V came to 3 bases and at J to 6 bases, leaving 8 bases not matched to a gene. The germline CDR1 and CDR2 sequences are MDHEN and SYDVKM. Patients from Seattle were sampled longitudinally, starting during active infection. In the original analysis: Nucleated cell number was recorded as an estimate derived from reference gene primer amplification. TCRdb's copy holds only in-frame clones and misses some; the assay was immunoSEQ multiplex PCR. The DNA was the basis for D and trimming; V, J and clone size are from that table. The sample lists 410,000 or so clones, approximately 89% seen once, with about 1.6% in the top ten.

The chain uses TRBV28 and TRBJ1-5; 7 positions agree with TRBD1. This TCR was sampled from a woman between 35 and 50 years old with COVID-19, enrolled during active disease. The specimen was peripheral blood. CDR3 residues: CASSFIQGVPQPQHF. CDR3 in DNA: TGTGCCAGCAGTTTTATTCAGGGGGTTCCTCAGCCCCAGCATTTT.